This is a list of T cell receptor beta chains from one sample in a study of blood T cell repertoires in COVID-19. Method: immunoSEQ multiplex PCR; TCRdb's copy keeps in-frame clones and lacks some. The sample contains 310,000 or so clones, over 80% of which appear only once. The sequenced material came from PBMCs or T cells enriched from blood (not recorded which). The receptor source for this set is a woman under 30 who had recovered from COVID-19. CDR3s include the opening cysteine and the closing phenylalanine or tryptophan. A D gene is named only where the DNA matches it firmly. Clone size is shown for a subset of rows, as once, few, many or a class of expanded clone.

>-|-|TRBJ2-5|TRBV6-2/TRBV6-3
TGTGCCAGCAGTTACCGTCAGGGTAACTTCCAAGAGACCCAGTACTTC
CASSYRQGNFQETQYF
>-|-|TRBJ2-1|TRBV5-1
TGCGCCAGCAGGCGAAGGGCCAGGGGATCCTACAATGAGCAGTTCTTC
CASRRRARGSYNEQFF
>TRBD1|-|TRBJ1-1|TRBV18
TGTGCCAGCTCACCCGGGACAGGGTACACTGAAGCTTTCTTT
CASSPGTGYTEAFF
>TRBD1|-|TRBJ1-4|TRBV28
TGTGCCAGCAGTTTGCAGGGGGGTTCTGAAAAACTGTTTTTT
CASSLQGGSEKLFF
>TRBD2|-|TRBJ2-1|TRBV29-1
TGCAGCGTTGAGGGGATTCTGGGCGCAGAAAAGGCGGGGGGGCCGTCCTACAATGAGCAGTTCTTC
CSVEGILGAEKAGGPSYNEQFF
>TRBD1|-|TRBJ1-5|TRBV5-5
TGTGCCAGCAGCTTGTCGGGACAGGGTTATCAGCCCCAGCATTTT
CASSLSGQGYQPQHF
>-|-|TRBJ2-2|TRBV24-1
TGTGCCACCAGTGATTTGTTTAGCGGCACCGGGGAGCTGTTTTTT
CATSDLFSGTGELFF
>-|-|TRBJ2-3|TRBV5-1
TGCGCCAGCAGCTTCGACTCCTACACAGATACGCAGTATTTT
CASSFDSYTDTQYF
>-|-|TRBJ1-4|TRBV7-2
TGTGCCAGCAGCCGCACAGTGAATGAAAAACTGTTTTTT
CASSRTVNEKLFF
>-|-|TRBJ2-7|TRBV5-1
TGCGCCAGCAGCCCGGACAGCTCCTACGAGCAGTACTTC
CASSPDSSYEQYF
>-|-|TRBJ1-5|TRBV6-2/TRBV6-3
TGTGCCAGCAGTTGGAGGGGTACGGGCAATCAGCCCCAGCATTTT
CASSWRGTGNQPQHF
>-|-|TRBJ2-2|TRBV7-3
TGTGCCAGCAGCTTAGGGAGACAGGCGTTGAACACCGGGGAGCTGTTTTTT
CASSLGRQALNTGELFF
>-|-|TRBJ1-2|TRBV7-8
TGTGCCAGCAGCTTAAGTCAGGGGTCTAACTATGGCTACACCTTC
CASSLSQGSNYGYTF
>-|-|TRBJ1-1|TRBV27
TGTGTGGCTGGGGGCGCGAGTGAAGCTTTCTTT
CVAGGASEAFF
>TRBD1|-|TRBJ1-2|TRBV9
TGTGCCAGCAGCACAACAGGGGAAGTGTCGCGCTACACCTTC
CASSTTGEVSRYTF
>TRBD2|-|TRBJ2-7|TRBV3-1/TRBV3-2
TGTGCCAGCAGCCGAACTAGCGGGGGGGCGGACGAGCAGTACTTC
CASSRTSGGADEQYF
>-|-|TRBJ1-2|TRBV28
TGTGCCACCCATAGTACAGGTGACTATGGCTACACCTTC
CATHSTGDYGYTF
>TRBD1|-|TRBJ1-3|TRBV5-6
TGTGCCAGCAGCTCCCTTACAGGGGCAGGAAACACCATATATTTT
CASSSLTGAGNTIYF
>TRBD1|-|TRBJ2-5|TRBV18
TGTGCCAGCTCACCTCAGACAGGGCAAGAGACCCAGTACTTC
CASSPQTGQETQYF
>-|-|TRBJ1-2|TRBV6-5
TGTGCCAGCAGTTACTCATGGAGTCGTAACTATGGCTACACCTTC
CASSYSWSRNYGYTF
>-|-|TRBJ2-7|TRBV3-1/TRBV3-2
TGTGCCAGCAGCCAGCGGGACTCAACCTACGAGCAGTACTTC
CASSQRDSTYEQYF
>-|-|TRBJ2-1|TRBV27
TGTGCCAGCAGTTTCGGCGGCAATGAGCAGTTCTTC
CASSFGGNEQFF
>-|-|TRBJ2-3|TRBV5-1
TGCGCCAGCAGCCAACGACAGGAGTCCACAGATACGCAGTATTTT
CASSQRQESTDTQYF
>-|-|TRBJ1-4|TRBV6-2/TRBV6-3
TGTGCCAGCAGTCGACAGGTTACGGGAACTAATGAAAAACTGTTTTTT
CASSRQVTGTNEKLFF
>-|-|TRBJ1-3|TRBV7-9
TGTGCCAGCATAGAGGACTCTGGAAACACCATATATTTT
CASIEDSGNTIYF
>TRBD1|-|TRBJ1-2|TRBV15
TGTGCCACCAGCAATAACAGGGGGTTAAGTGGCTACACCTTC
CATSNNRGLSGYTF
>TRBD1|-|TRBJ1-5|TRBV7-6
TGTGCCAGCAGCGTGGGACAGGCAAATAGCAATCAGCCCCAGCATTTT
CASSVGQANSNQPQHF
>-|-|TRBJ1-1|TRBV6-5
TGTGCCAGTACTTGGGGCAGGGGCACTGAAGCTTTCTTT
CASTWGRGTEAFF
>-|-|TRBJ2-3|TRBV28
TGTGCCAGCAGTTTACATGACACCCTATGGTATTTT
CASSLHDTLWYF
>-|-|TRBJ1-1|TRBV12-3/TRBV12-4
TGTGCCAGCAGTTCAGACGGGGGCACTGAAGCTTTCTTT
CASSSDGGTEAFF
>-|once|TRBJ2-2|TRBV5-4
TGTGCCAGCAGCCACTATACACGGAACACCGGGGAGCTGTTTTTT
CASSHYTRNTGELFF
>TRBD1|-|TRBJ2-7|TRBV2
TGTGCCAGCCAGGGGGTCCGTACCTACGAGCAGTACTTC
CASQGVRTYEQYF
>-|-|TRBJ1-1|TRBV2
TGTGCCAGCAGGCCTACCGGGTTTGAAGCTTTCTTT
CASRPTGFEAFF
>TRBD2|-|TRBJ2-3|TRBV20-1
TGCAGTGCTAGTGCGGCGGGAGATTATACGCAGTATTTT
CSASAAGDYTQYF
>-|once|TRBJ1-6|TRBV7-2
TGTGCCAGCAGCTTACGCAGTTATAATTCACCCCTCCACTTT
CASSLRSYNSPLHF
>TRBD2|-|TRBJ2-1|TRBV5-6
TGTGCCAGCAGCTTGTGGGCTAGCGGGAGAAATGAGCAGTTCTTC
CASSLWASGRNEQFF
>TRBD1|-|TRBJ1-1|TRBV6-1
TGTGCCAGCAGTGAACTACAGGGGTTCACTGAAGCTTTCTTT
CASSELQGFTEAFF
>TRBD2|-|TRBJ2-5|TRBV10-3
TGTGCCATCAGCGGGGGGGGCGAGACCCAGTACTTC
CAISGGGETQYF
>TRBD2|-|TRBJ2-5|TRBV4-2
TGTGCCAGCAGGCGGGGACTAGCGGAAAATCAAGAGACCCAGTACTTC
CASRRGLAENQETQYF
>-|-|TRBJ1-3|TRBV7-2
TGTGCCAGCAGCTCCGGACACATCTCTGGAAACACCATATATTTT
CASSSGHISGNTIYF
>-|-|TRBJ2-1|TRBV19
TGTGCCAGTAGTCCCTACGGGGGTTACAATGAGCAGTTCTTC
CASSPYGGYNEQFF
>-|-|TRBJ1-2|TRBV20-1
TGCAGATCGAGTTCGGTCTATGGCTACACCTTC
CRSSSVYGYTF
>TRBD1|-|TRBJ2-7|TRBV3-1/TRBV3-2
TGTGCCAGCAGCCGCCGGGACAGGGATTACGAGCAGTACTTC
CASSRRDRDYEQYF
>TRBD2|few|TRBJ2-1|TRBV23-1
TGCGCCAGCAGTCAGCGGGAGGGCCCTTTTCACAATGAGCAGTTCTTC
CASSQREGPFHNEQFF
>TRBD1|-|TRBJ2-7|TRBV28
TGTGCCAGCAGCTGGACAGGGGGGGCCTACGAGCAGTACTTC
CASSWTGGAYEQYF